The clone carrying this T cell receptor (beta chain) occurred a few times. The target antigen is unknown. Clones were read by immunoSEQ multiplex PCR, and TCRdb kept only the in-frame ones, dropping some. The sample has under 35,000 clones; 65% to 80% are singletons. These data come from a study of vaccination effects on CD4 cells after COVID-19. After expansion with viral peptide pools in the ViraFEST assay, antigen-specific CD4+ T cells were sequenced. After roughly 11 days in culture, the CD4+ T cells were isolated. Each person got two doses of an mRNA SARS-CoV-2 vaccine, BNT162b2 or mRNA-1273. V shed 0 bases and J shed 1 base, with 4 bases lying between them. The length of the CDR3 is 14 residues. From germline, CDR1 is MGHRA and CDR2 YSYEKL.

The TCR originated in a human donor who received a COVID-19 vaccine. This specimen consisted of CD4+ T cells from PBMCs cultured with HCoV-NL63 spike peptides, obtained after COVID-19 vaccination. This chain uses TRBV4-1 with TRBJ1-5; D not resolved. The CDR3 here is CASSQDPSNQPQHF. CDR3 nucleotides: TGCGCCAGCAGCCAAGATCCCAGCAATCAGCCCCAGCATTTT.